A single sample gave rise to the 25 T cell receptor beta chains below, sequenced in a study of control samples from healthy donors and cancer patients. Method: immunoSEQ multiplex PCR; TCRdb's copy keeps in-frame clones and lacks some. The repertoire consists of about 130,000 clones, with approximately 90% occurring once and the leading ten covering 3% to 3.5%. Sample: blood. These receptors all stem from a middle-aged man in good health.

The V gene is TRBV28, the J gene TRBJ2-1; 12 nucleotides line up with TRBD2. The CDR3 runs 16 residues. The V segment lost 5 bases and the J segment 6 bases; nucleotides outside the gene matches: 8. Germline V gene sequence: CDR1 MDHEN, CDR2 SYDVKM. The CDR3 loop is CASSPASGGAPNEQFF. The CDR3, as DNA: TGTGCCAGCAGTCCGGCTAGCGGGGGGGCCCCCAATGAGCAGTTCTTC.

The chain couples TRBV30 to TRBJ1-1, with TRBD1 as a possible D gene (6 bases). CDR1 and CDR2 (germline): GTSNPN, SVGIG (reference sequence). This CDR3 is 16 amino acids long. The V end was cut by 4 bases, the J end by 3 bases, with 21 bases between. In DNA, the CDR3 is TGTGCCTGGACGAAGGGGGGCTCATCAGCCTACACTGAAGCTTTCTTT. It specifies CAWTKGGSSAYTEAFF.

This chain connects TRBV24-1 to TRBJ2-1; perhaps TRBD1 as D (5 bases). V lost 3 bases to trimming and J lost 5 bases, with 13 bases between them. Germline V gene data show CDR1 as KGHDR and CDR2 as SFDVKD. The CDR3 sequence is 15 residues long. The CDR3 nucleotides are TGTGCCACCAGTGATCGAGCCTCAGGGCACAATGAGCAGTTCTTC. It yields the protein CATSDRASGHNEQFF.

This chain uses TRBV11-2 with TRBJ2-7; D not resolved. CDR1 is SGHAT, CDR2 FQNNGV, per germline. This CDR3 is 13 amino acids long. V gave up 5 bases and J gave up 0 bases, with 8 bases separating them. The CDR3 sequence is CASSKTDSYEQYF. CDR3 coding DNA: TGTGCCAGCAGCAAGACGGACTCCTACGAGCAGTACTTC.

The chain combines TRBV4-1 with TRBJ2-3; 13 bases align to TRBD2. There are 16 residues in the CDR3. Germline trimming cut 3 bases from V and 7 bases from J; bases unmatched to any gene: 7. Germline CDR1 is MGHRA and CDR2 is YSYEKL. CDR3 bases: TGCGCCAGCAGCCAGCCGACTAGCGGGGGGTTAAATACGCAGTATTTT. It is translated as CASSQPTSGGLNTQYF.

The gene calls are TRBV20-1 and TRBJ2-7; D not certain. There are 11 residues in the CDR3. Deletions cut 1 base from V and 6 bases from J, with 7 bases between. The germline CDR1 and CDR2 sequences are DFQATT and SNEGSKA (reference sequence). CDR3 nucleotides: TGCAGTGCTAGAGGTTCCGGCGAGCAGTACTTC. Its protein product is CSARGSGEQYF.

The chain carries TRBV30 and TRBJ1-1, with unresolved D. Germline CDR1 and CDR2: GTSNPN and SVGIG (reference sequence). Between the trimmed V and J ends, which lost 5 bases and 6 bases, there was a span of 10 bases. The CDR3 is 11 amino acids. The CDR3 sequence is CAWGSGPEAFF. CDR3 sequence (DNA): TGTGCCTGGGGATCCGGTCCTGAAGCTTTCTTT.

The chain combines TRBV10-1 with TRBJ2-3; D remains unclear. The CDR3 runs 14 residues. With 6 bases removed from V and 2 bases from J, the gap between germline ends came to 12 bases. CDR1 is WNHNN, CDR2 SYGVQD, per germline (reference sequence). The CDR3 nucleotides are TGCGCCAGCAGCTCCGGGTCTTTCACAGATACGCAGTATTTT. Translation gives CASSSGSFTDTQYF.

The rearrangement uses TRBV24-1 and TRBJ1-2, with 9 bases aligning to TRBD1. Germline CDR1 KGHDR, CDR2 SFDVKD. The CDR3 is 16 residues long. V lost 1 base to trimming and J lost 8 bases; unmatched junction nucleotides: 10. The CDR3 region is CATSDFKGDRVGGYTF. CDR3 sequence (DNA): TGTGCCACCAGTGATTTTAAAGGGGACAGGGTAGGCGGCTACACCTTC.

The chain recombines TRBV12-3 or TRBV12-4 with TRBJ2-3; 8 nucleotides match TRBD1. The CDR3 runs to 13 residues. J lost 4 bases, V lost 4 bases, and 1 base had no gene match. CDR3 sequence (DNA): TGTGCCAGCAGTTCCAGGGGGCCAGATACGCAGTATTTT. It yields the protein CASSSRGPDTQYF.

V usage is TRBV18 and J usage is TRBJ2-7; 8 nucleotides agree with TRBD1. This CDR3 is 15 amino acids long. CDR1 KGHSH and CDR2 LQKENI come from the germline V gene. The V segment lost 0 bases and the J segment 6 bases; nucleotides outside the gene matches: 7. CDR3 nucleotides: TGTGCCAGCTCACCACCCGGCAGGGGGCCCACCGAGCAGTACTTC. It yields the protein CASSPPGRGPTEQYF.

The chain couples TRBV2 to TRBJ1-2; perhaps TRBD1 as D (6 bases). This CDR3 has 17 amino acids. Trimming stripped 6 bases from V and 6 bases from J, with 26 bases between. Germline CDR1 and CDR2: SNHLY and FYNNEI. The CDR3: CASRRGDPTIQANGYTF. The DNA of the CDR3 is TGTGCCAGCAGAAGGGGGGACCCTACGATTCAGGCGAATGGCTACACCTTC.

V gene TRBV30 combines with J gene TRBJ1-2; D uncertain. V lost 2 bases and J lost 6, with 10 bases in between. This CDR3 comprises 12 residues. CDR1 and CDR2 (germline): GTSNPN, SVGIG (reference sequence). In nucleotides, the CDR3 is TGTGCCTGGAGTCCTGCAACTGATGGCTACACCTTC. Its protein is CAWSPATDGYTF.

This sequence joins TRBV29-1 and TRBJ1-2, with D unresolved. V lost 2 bases to trimming and J lost 0 bases, with 10 bases between them. CDR1 is SQVTM and CDR2 is ANQGSEA in the germline V gene. The CDR3 contains 14 residues. CDR3 loop: CSVESVQSNYGYTF. As DNA, the CDR3 is TGCAGCGTTGAATCGGTACAATCTAACTATGGCTACACCTTC.

This rearrangement joins TRBV6-5 to TRBJ2-7; D call uncertain. The CDR3 is 13 residues long. Germline V gives CDR1 MNHEY, CDR2 SVGAGI. V shed 5 bases and J shed 2 bases, with 10 bases lying between them. The CDR3 region is CASSRDWTYEQYF. The CDR3 coding sequence is TGTGCCAGCAGTAGAGATTGGACCTACGAGCAGTACTTC.

V is TRBV28 and J is TRBJ1-1; a weak D match, TRBD1 (5 bases). Trimming took 2 bases from V and 2 from J, leaving 9 bases between them. The CDR3 runs to 14 residues. Germline V gene lookup returns CDR1 MDHEN and CDR2 SYDVKM. CDR3 nucleotide sequence: TGTGCCAGCAGTTTACCAGGGAGCAACACTGAAGCTTTCTTT. Its protein product is CASSLPGSNTEAFF. The full variable domain, its missing parts supplied by reference TRBV28 and TRBJ1-1, is DVKVTQSSRYLVKRTGEKVFLECVQDMDHENMFWYRQDPGLGLRLIYFSYDVKMKEKGDIPEGYSVSREKKERFSLILESASTNQTSMYLCASSLPGSNTEAFFGQGTRLTVV.

The genes are TRBV7-9 and TRBJ2-5; no clear D gene. CDR1 is SEHNR, CDR2 FQNEAQ, per germline (reference sequence). This CDR3 is built from 14 residues. V was trimmed by 4 bases and J by 1 base, leaving 10 bases between them. CDR3 coding DNA: TGTGCCAGCAGCTCCTGGGGTCCCCAAGAGACCCAGTACTTC. It is translated as CASSSWGPQETQYF.

V usage is TRBV7-3 and J usage is TRBJ2-3; D is possibly TRBD2 (7 bases). V was clipped by 5 bases and J by 0 bases, with 18 bases between them. The germline V gene has CDR1 SGHTA and CDR2 FQGTGA. CDR3 length equals 17 residues. The CDR3 sequence is CASSPSPGGRSTDTQYF. The CDR3 DNA sequence: TGTGCCAGCAGCCCCTCCCCCGGGGGGCGCAGCACAGATACGCAGTATTTT. Full variable domain (remainder filled in from reference TRBV7-3 and TRBJ2-3): GAGVSQTPSNKVTEKGKYVELRCDPISGHTALYWYRQSLGQGPEFLIYFQGTGAADDSGLPNDRFFAVRPEGSVSTLKIQRTERGDSAVYLCASSPSPGGRSTDTQYFGPGTRLTVL.

This chain uses TRBV4-1 with TRBJ1-1; D remains unclear. The length of the CDR3 is 13 residues. Germline CDR1 MGHRA, CDR2 YSYEKL. The ends were cut back, 0 bases at V and 10 bases at J, with 12 bases in the middle. The CDR3 region is CASSQDFASPAFF. Written as DNA, the CDR3 is TGCGCCAGCAGCCAAGATTTTGCGAGTCCAGCTTTCTTT.

V and J are TRBV4-1 and TRBJ1-1, with a weak D call TRBD1 (5 bases). The CDR3 runs to 14 residues. Germline values: CDR1 MGHRA, CDR2 YSYEKL. Trimming took 0 bases from V and 6 from J, leaving 11 bases between them. As DNA, the CDR3 is TGCGCCAGCAGCCAAGATTTGAGGGGTGCTGAAGCTTTCTTT. This sequence encodes CASSQDLRGAEAFF.

The J gene is TRBJ1-5, the V gene TRBV28, with a possible D match to TRBD1 (5 bases). The V end was cut by 6 bases, the J end by 6 bases, with 21 bases between. CDR3 length: 16 amino acids. Germline loops: CDR1 MDHEN, CDR2 SYDVKM. CDR3 amino acids: CASRKRVEGVRQPQHF. For the CDR3, the DNA is TGTGCCAGCAGGAAACGGGTAGAAGGGGTCCGTCAGCCCCAGCATTTT.

The chain is built from TRBV5-4 and TRBJ2-3; no definite D call. From germline, CDR1 is SGHNT and CDR2 YYREEE (reference sequence). The CDR3 is 12 residues long. The V end was cut by 2 bases, the J end by 2 bases, with 3 bases between. The CDR3 nucleotides read TGTGCCAGCAGCTTTGTCACAGATACGCAGTATTTT. This codes for CASSFVTDTQYF.

CDR3 loop: CASSSPGQGYEQYF. The CDR3 bases are TGTGCCAGCAGCTCTCCGGGACAGGGGTACGAGCAGTACTTC. The chain links TRBV11-2 to TRBJ2-7, with 10 bases lining up with TRBD1. The CDR3 runs 14 residues. The V and J ends lost 4 bases and 4 bases, in that order; junction bases with no gene match: 4. CDR1 SGHAT and CDR2 FQNNGV come from the germline V gene. The variable domain in full, completed from reference TRBV11-2 and TRBJ2-7, reads EAGVAQSPRYKIIEKRQSVAFWCNPISGHATLYWYQQILGQGPKLLIQFQNNGVVDDSQLPKDRFSAERLKGVDSTLKIQPAKLEDSAVYLCASSSPGQGYEQYFGPGTRLTVT.

This clone has only one observation. This chain links TRBV5-1 with TRBJ2-7; TRBD1 might be the D (5 bases). Trimming cost V 0 bases and J 5 bases, with 15 bases left between them. Germline loops: CDR1 SGHRS, CDR2 YFSETQ. CDR3 size: 15 residues. This CDR3 reads CASSLEAGIVDEQYF. The CDR3 DNA is TGCGCCAGCAGCTTGGAGGCAGGGATTGTGGACGAGCAGTACTTC.

V and J are TRBV19 and TRBJ1-1; TRBD1 matches 12 bases. J lost 5 bases, V lost 3 bases, and 7 bases had no gene match. The CDR3 sequence is 16 residues long. Germline CDR1 reads LNHDA; CDR2 reads SQIVND (reference sequence). CDR3 sequence reads: CASSMVGQGAETEAFF. In DNA form, the CDR3 reads TGTGCCAGTAGTATGGTGGGACAGGGGGCTGAGACTGAAGCTTTCTTT.